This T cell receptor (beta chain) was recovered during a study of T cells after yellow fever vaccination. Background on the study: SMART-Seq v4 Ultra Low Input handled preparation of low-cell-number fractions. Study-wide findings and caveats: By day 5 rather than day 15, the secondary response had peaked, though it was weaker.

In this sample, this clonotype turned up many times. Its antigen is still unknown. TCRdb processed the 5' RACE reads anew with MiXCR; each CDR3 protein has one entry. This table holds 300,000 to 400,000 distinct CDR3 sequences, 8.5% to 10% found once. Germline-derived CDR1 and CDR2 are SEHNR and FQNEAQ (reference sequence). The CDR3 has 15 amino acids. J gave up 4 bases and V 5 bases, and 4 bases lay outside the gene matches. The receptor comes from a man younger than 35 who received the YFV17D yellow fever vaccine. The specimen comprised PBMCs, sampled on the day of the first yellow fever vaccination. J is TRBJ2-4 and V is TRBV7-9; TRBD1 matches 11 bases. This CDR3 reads CASSRTGGEKNIQYF. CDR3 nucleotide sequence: TGTGCCAGCAGCCGGACAGGGGGCGAGAAAAACATTCAGTACTTC.